This T cell receptor (beta chain) was recorded in a study of blood T cell repertoires in COVID-19. The germline V and J ends were trimmed by 4 bases and 7 bases, with 14 bases remaining between them. Germline CDR1 is LGHDT and CDR2 is YNNKEL (reference sequence). The CDR3 spans 14 residues. TCRdb keeps only in-frame clones here, not all; method: immunoSEQ multiplex PCR. The table lists over 120,000 clones, approximately 90% of them singletons. This chain links TRBV3-1 (or the pseudogene TRBV3-2) with TRBJ2-1; D unclear. The sequenced sample was peripheral blood. This TCR derives from a man aged 55 to 69 with active or convalescent COVID-19. This CDR3 reads CASSPSVATNEQFF. CDR3 coding DNA: TGTGCCAGCAGCCCTTCAGTGGCGACTAATGAGCAGTTCTTC.